Listed below are T cell receptor beta chains from one sample, sequenced in a study of shared T cell receptors in the human thymus. Generated by immunoSEQ multiplex PCR, the TCRdb table keeps only in-frame clones and is missing some. The profile shows about 660,000 clones, approximately 90% of them singletons. These data were also reused for a study on human thymus T cells.

Sequenced input: thymocytes. The receptors stem from a boy in the first two years of life with a congenital heart defect. CDR3s include the opening cysteine and the closing phenylalanine or tryptophan. D genes are given only for firm matches. Some rows have no size entry. The others give once, few or many, or a class for an expanded clone.

v_gene	d_gene	j_gene	abundance	CDR3aa	CDR3nt
TRBV20-1	NA	TRBJ2-7	once	CTPSPLYEQYF	TGCACCCCCTCCCCCCTCTACGAGCAGTACTTC
TRBV6-1	NA	TRBJ2-2	few	CASSGPPTSGELFF	TGTGCCAGCAGTGGTCCCCCCACCAGCGGGGAGCTGTTTTTT
TRBV6-4	TRBD1	TRBJ2-1	NA	CASSDGKPNTGTASNEQFF	TGTGCCAGCAGTGACGGCAAACCGAATACCGGGACAGCCTCCAATGAGCAGTTCTTC
TRBV20-1	NA	TRBJ2-1	NA	CSARDGYWQFF	TGCAGTGCTAGAGACGGGTATTGGCAGTTCTTC
TRBV30	TRBD1	TRBJ1-1	few	CAWTPGQGRTNTEAFF	TGTGCCTGGACCCCGGGACAGGGGAGGACGAACACTGAAGCTTTCTTT
TRBV19	NA	TRBJ2-5	NA	CASSIPRGSHQKETQYF	TGTGCCAGTAGTATCCCCAGGGGATCGCACCAAAAGGAGACCCAGTACTTC
TRBV7-9	NA	TRBJ2-6	NA	CASSYRTGAAGANVLTF	TGTGCCAGCAGCTACAGAACTGGGGCGGCTGGGGCCAACGTCCTGACTTTC
TRBV11-3	NA	TRBJ2-3	NA	CASSLAGPPVTQYF	TGTGCCAGCAGCTTAGCGGGTCCCCCGGTTACGCAGTATTTT
TRBV11-2	TRBD1	TRBJ2-2	NA	CASSLARQGNTGELFF	TGTGCCAGCAGCTTAGCGAGACAGGGGAACACCGGGGAGCTGTTTTTT
TRBV10-3	NA	TRBJ1-5	NA	CAISELDRTNQPQHF	TGTGCCATCAGTGAGTTGGACAGAACTAATCAGCCCCAGCATTTT
TRBV7-2	NA	TRBJ1-1	NA	CASSLGRRAHTEAFF	TGTGCCAGCAGCTTGGGCAGGCGGGCGCACACTGAAGCTTTCTTT
TRBV9	NA	TRBJ2-6	NA	CASSVATGLSGANVLTF	TGTGCCAGCAGCGTAGCTACAGGCCTCTCTGGGGCCAACGTCCTGACTTTC
TRBV28	TRBD1	TRBJ2-7	few	CASSLPPRKQGARYEQYF	TGTGCCAGCAGTTTGCCCCCCAGAAAACAGGGGGCAAGGTACGAGCAGTACTTC
TRBV10-3	TRBD1	TRBJ1-1	NA	CAISERDRLNTEAFF	TGTGCCATCAGTGAGAGGGACAGACTGAACACTGAAGCTTTCTTT
TRBV11-2	NA	TRBJ2-7	NA	CASSLRSPDEGDEQYF	TGTGCCAGCAGCTTACGATCCCCGGATGAGGGGGACGAGCAGTACTTC
TRBV7-2	TRBD2	TRBJ2-7	NA	CASSPSSGTAYEQYF	TGTGCCAGCAGCCCCTCAAGCGGGACGGCCTACGAGCAGTACTTC
TRBV19	TRBD2	TRBJ2-7	NA	CASSIERGASYEQYF	TGTGCCAGTAGTATAGAGCGGGGGGCCTCCTACGAGCAGTACTTC
TRBV27	TRBD1	TRBJ2-1	NA	CASRHTGDNEQFF	TGTGCCAGCCGACATACAGGGGACAATGAGCAGTTCTTC
TRBV29-1	TRBD2	TRBJ2-3	NA	CSVESSSGADTQYF	TGCAGCGTTGAATCGAGCAGCGGGGCAGATACGCAGTATTTT
TRBV2	TRBD2	TRBJ2-5	NA	CASILAGLQETQYF	TGTGCCAGCATATTAGCGGGCCTCCAAGAGACCCAGTACTTC
TRBV4-2	TRBD2	TRBJ2-7	NA	CASSQVGLAKDSYEQYF	TGTGCCAGCAGCCAAGTGGGACTAGCCAAAGACTCCTACGAGCAGTACTTC
TRBV27	NA	TRBJ2-3	NA	CASFPERVNTDTQYF	TGTGCCAGCTTTCCCGAGCGGGTCAACACAGATACGCAGTATTTT
TRBV12-5	NA	TRBJ1-1	NA	CASGSVGGSAFF	TGTGCTAGTGGTTCGGTAGGGGGATCAGCTTTCTTT
TRBV5-1	TRBD1	TRBJ2-1	NA	CASSGGQGPYNEQFF	TGCGCCAGCAGCGGGGGACAGGGGCCCTACAATGAGCAGTTCTTC
TRBV30	NA	TRBJ2-6	once	CAWSDGDSGANVLTF	TGTGCCTGGAGTGACGGAGACTCTGGGGCCAACGTCCTGACTTTC
TRBV5-8	NA	TRBJ2-2	once	CASSFGFGVVFPNTGELFF	TGTGCCAGCAGCTTCGGTTTCGGGGTGGTCTTTCCGAACACCGGGGAGCTGTTTTTT
TRBV19	TRBD1	TRBJ2-3	few	CASRHLQGQSVDTQYF	TGTGCCAGTAGACACCTACAGGGGCAAAGTGTTGATACGCAGTATTTT
TRBV11-3	TRBD2	TRBJ2-1	NA	CASSSGTSGRASVEFF	TGTGCCAGCAGCTCCGGGACTAGCGGGAGGGCCTCGGTTGAGTTCTTC
TRBV20-1	NA	TRBJ2-7	few	CSVQAYEQYF	TGCAGTGTCCAGGCCTACGAGCAGTACTTC
TRBV19	TRBD2	TRBJ2-7	NA	CASSPRTSGSVYEQYF	TGTGCCAGTAGTCCCCGGACTAGCGGGAGTGTGTACGAGCAGTACTTC
TRBV15	NA	TRBJ2-3	NA	CATSRGPIGGGTDTQYF	TGTGCCACCAGCAGAGGTCCGATAGGGGGGGGCACAGATACGCAGTATTTT
TRBV9	TRBD2	TRBJ2-1	NA	CASSGTGTSGSRDEQFF	TGTGCCAGCAGCGGAACCGGGACTAGCGGGAGTCGGGATGAGCAGTTCTTC
TRBV5-6	TRBD2	TRBJ2-3	NA	CATRLGGSSRTADTQYF	TGTGCCACCCGACTCGGCGGGAGTTCGCGTACTGCAGATACGCAGTATTTT